A selection of T cell receptor beta chains follows, all from one sample in a study of blood T cell repertoires in COVID-19. Measured with immunoSEQ multiplex PCR; TCRdb has only the in-frame clones, and not every one. The table records approximately 89,000 clones, around 92% of them present only once. Sequenced input: peripheral blood. The receptors shown here come from an older woman with active COVID-19. Both conserved end residues are part of each CDR3. Fields, in order: clone size, D gene, J gene, V gene, CDR3 DNA, CDR3 protein. A D gene is named only where the DNA matches it firmly. Size is omitted from some rows. Given values are once, few, many or a class for expanded clones.

- | - | TRBJ1-6 | TRBV12-5 | TGTGCTAGTGGTTTGGATCAGGGAGGGTATAATTCACCCCTCCACTTT | CASGLDQGGYNSPLHF
- | TRBD1 | TRBJ2-5 | TRBV15 | TGTGCCACCAGATCCGGGACAGGGGATAAAGAGACCCAGTACTTC | CATRSGTGDKETQYF
- | - | TRBJ2-7 | TRBV6-5 | TGTGCCAGCAGTACCGGGACAAACTACGAGCAGTACTTC | CASSTGTNYEQYF
- | TRBD2 | TRBJ2-1 | TRBV7-9 | TGTGCCAGCAGCCCCGGGACTAGCGGGAGGGACAATGAGCAGTTCTTC | CASSPGTSGRDNEQFF
- | TRBD1 | TRBJ2-1 | TRBV29-1 | TGCAGCGTTGGGGGACAGGGGGGACCTTACAATGAGCAGTTCTTC | CSVGGQGGPYNEQFF
- | TRBD2 | TRBJ2-5 | TRBV7-2 | TGTGCCAGCAGCCCATCGATAGGGGGACTAGCGGGAGTCGAGACCCAGTACTTC | CASSPSIGGLAGVETQYF
- | TRBD2 | TRBJ2-7 | TRBV5-1 | TGCGCCAGCAGCTTGGATCTAGCGGGAGGGCGTGAGCAGTACTTC | CASSLDLAGGREQYF
- | - | TRBJ1-5 | TRBV6-5 | TGTGCCAGCAGTCTTTCTGGGGGGGTCAATCAGCCCCAGCATTTT | CASSLSGGVNQPQHF
- | - | TRBJ2-7 | TRBV5-4 | TGTGCCAGCAGGCCGGCAGGGAGGAACGAGCAGTACTTC | CASRPAGRNEQYF
- | TRBD2 | TRBJ2-7 | TRBV2 | TGTGCCAGCAGTACCGGGACTAGCGGCAACGAGCAGTACTTC | CASSTGTSGNEQYF
- | - | TRBJ1-1 | TRBV11-2 | TGTGCCAGCAGCTTAGGACTGCCAACCGAAGCTTTCTTT | CASSLGLPTEAFF
few | TRBD1 | TRBJ2-7 | TRBV18 | TGTGCCAGCTCACCCCCGGGACAGGGAAAGGCCGAGCAGTACTTC | CASSPPGQGKAEQYF
- | - | TRBJ2-3 | TRBV12-3/TRBV12-4 | TGTGCCAGCAGTTTAATGCTACGAGATACGCAGTATTTT | CASSLMLRDTQYF
once | TRBD2 | TRBJ2-5 | TRBV3-1/TRBV3-2 | TGTGCCAGCAGCCGAGGGCCTACTAGCGGACTAGAGACCCAGTACTTC | CASSRGPTSGLETQYF